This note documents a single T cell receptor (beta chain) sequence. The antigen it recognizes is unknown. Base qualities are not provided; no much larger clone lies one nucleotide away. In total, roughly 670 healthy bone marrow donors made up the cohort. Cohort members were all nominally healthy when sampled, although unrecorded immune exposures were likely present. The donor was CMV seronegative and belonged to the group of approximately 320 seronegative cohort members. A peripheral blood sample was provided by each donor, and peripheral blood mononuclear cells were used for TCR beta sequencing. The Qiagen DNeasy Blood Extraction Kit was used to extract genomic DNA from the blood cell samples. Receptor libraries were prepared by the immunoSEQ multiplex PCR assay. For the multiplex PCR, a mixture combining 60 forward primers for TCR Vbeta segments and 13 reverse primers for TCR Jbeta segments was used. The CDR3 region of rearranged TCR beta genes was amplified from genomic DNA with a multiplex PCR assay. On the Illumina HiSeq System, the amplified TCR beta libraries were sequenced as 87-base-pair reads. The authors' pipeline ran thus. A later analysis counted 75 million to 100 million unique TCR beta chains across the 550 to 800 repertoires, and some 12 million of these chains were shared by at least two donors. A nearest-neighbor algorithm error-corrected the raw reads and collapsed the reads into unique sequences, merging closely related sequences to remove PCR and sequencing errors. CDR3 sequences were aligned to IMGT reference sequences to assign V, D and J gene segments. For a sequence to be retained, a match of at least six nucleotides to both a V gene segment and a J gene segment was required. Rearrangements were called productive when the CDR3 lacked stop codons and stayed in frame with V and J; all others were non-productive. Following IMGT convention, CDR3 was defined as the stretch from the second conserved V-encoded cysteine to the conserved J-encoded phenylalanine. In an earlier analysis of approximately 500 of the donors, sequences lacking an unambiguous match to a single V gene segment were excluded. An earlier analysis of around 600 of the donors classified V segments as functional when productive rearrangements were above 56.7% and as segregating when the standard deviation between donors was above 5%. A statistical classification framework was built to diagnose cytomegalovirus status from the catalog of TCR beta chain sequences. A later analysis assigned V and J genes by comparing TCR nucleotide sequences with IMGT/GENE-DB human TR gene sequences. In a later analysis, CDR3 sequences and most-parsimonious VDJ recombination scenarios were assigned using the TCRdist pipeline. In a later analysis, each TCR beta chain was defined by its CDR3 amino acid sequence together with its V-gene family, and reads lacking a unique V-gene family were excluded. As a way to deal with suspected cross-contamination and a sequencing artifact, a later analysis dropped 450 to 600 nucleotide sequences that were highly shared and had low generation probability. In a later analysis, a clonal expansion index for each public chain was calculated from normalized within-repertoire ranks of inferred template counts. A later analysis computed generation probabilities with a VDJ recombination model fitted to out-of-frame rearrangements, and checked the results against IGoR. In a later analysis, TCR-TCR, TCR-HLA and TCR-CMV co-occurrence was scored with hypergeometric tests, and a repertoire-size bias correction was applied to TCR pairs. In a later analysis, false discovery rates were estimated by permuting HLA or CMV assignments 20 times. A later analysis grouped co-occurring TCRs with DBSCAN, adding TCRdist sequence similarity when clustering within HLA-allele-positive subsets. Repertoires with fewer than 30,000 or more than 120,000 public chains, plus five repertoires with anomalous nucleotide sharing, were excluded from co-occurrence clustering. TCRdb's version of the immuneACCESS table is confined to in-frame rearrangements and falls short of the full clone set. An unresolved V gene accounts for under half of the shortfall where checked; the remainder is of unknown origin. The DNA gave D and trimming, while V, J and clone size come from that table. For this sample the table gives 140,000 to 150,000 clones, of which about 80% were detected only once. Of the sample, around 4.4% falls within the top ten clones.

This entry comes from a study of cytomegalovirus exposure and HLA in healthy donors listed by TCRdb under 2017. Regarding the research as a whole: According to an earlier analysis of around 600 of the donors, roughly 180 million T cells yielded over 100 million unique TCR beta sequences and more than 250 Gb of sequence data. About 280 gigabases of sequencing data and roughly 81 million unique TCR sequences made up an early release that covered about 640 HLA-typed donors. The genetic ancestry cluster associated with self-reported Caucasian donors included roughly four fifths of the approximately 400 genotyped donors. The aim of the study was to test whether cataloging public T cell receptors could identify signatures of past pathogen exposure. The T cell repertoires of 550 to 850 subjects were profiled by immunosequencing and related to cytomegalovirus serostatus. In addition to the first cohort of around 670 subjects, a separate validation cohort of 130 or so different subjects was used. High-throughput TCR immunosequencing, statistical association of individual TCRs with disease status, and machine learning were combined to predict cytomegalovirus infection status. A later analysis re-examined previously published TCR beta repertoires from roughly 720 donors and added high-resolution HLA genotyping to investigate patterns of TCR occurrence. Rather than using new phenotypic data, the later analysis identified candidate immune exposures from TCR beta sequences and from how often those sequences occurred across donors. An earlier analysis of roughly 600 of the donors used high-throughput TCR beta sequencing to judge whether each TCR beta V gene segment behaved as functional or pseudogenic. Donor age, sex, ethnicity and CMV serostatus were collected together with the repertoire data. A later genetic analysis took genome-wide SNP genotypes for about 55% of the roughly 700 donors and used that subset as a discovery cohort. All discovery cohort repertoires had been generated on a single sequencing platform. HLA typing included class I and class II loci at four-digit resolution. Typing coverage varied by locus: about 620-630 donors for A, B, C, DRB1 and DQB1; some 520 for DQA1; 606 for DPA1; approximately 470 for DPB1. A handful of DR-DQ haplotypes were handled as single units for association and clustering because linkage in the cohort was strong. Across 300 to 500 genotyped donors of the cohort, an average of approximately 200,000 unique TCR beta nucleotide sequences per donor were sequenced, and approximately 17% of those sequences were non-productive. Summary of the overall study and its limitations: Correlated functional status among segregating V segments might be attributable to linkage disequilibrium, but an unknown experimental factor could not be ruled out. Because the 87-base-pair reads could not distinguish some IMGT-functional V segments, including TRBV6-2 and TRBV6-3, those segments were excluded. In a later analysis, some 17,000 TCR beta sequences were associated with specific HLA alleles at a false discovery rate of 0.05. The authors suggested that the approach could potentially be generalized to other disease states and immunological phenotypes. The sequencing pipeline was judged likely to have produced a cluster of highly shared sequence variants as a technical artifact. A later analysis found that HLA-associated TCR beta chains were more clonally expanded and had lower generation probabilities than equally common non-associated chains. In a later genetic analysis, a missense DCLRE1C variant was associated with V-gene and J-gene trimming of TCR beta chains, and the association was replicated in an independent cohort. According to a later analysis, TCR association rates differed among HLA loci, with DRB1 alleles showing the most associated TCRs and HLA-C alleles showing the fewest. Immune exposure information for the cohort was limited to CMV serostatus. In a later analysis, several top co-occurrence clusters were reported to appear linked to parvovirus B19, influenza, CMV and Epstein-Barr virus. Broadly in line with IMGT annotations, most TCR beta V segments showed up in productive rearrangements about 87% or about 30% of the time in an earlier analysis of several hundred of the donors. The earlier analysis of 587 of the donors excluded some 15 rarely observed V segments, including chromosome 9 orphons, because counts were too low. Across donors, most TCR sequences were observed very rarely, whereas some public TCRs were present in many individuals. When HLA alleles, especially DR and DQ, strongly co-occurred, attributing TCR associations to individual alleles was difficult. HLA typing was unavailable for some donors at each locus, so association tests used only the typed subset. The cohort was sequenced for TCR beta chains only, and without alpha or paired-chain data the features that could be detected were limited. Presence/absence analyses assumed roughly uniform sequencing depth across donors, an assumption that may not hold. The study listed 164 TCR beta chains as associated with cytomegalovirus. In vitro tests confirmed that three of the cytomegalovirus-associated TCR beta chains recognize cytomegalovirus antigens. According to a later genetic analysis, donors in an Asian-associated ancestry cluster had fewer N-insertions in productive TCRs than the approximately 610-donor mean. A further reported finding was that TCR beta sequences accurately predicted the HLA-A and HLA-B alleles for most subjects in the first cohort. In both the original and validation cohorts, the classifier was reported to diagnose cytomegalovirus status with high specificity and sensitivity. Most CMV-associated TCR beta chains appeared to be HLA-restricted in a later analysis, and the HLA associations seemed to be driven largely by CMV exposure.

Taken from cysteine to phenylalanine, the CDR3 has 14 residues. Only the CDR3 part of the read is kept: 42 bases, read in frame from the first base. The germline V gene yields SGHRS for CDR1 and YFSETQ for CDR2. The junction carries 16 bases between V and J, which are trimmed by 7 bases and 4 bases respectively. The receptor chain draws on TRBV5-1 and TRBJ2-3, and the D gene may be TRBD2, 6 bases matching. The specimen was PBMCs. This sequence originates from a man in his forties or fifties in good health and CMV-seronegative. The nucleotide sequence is TGCGCCAGCCATGGGACTCATAATGCAGATACGCAGTATTTT. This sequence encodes CASHGTHNADTQYF.